Shown below are 12 T cell receptor beta chains from a single sample sequenced in a study of T-cell memory formation after mild COVID-19. Each CDR3 protein gets one entry after TCRdb re-called the 5' RACE reads with MiXCR. The sample lists about 400,000 distinct CDR3 sequences, approximately 19% occurring once. Sequencing was performed on PBMCs or a T cell subset sorted from them (not recorded which). These receptors were obtained from a man aged 18 to 30 who had mild COVID-19 (a few samples of this study predate the infection). Cell type and time point are not known.

This rearrangement joins TRBV4-3 to TRBJ2-2; TRBD1 might be the D (6 bases). This CDR3 region has 17 residues. CDR1 and CDR2 (germline): LGHNA, YSLEER. The V gene lost 3 bases and the J gene lost 3 bases, with 17 bases spanning the gap. DNA for the CDR3: TGCGCCAGCAGCCAGGAGAACAGGGTAGAGGACACCGGGGAGCTGTTTTTT. This codes for CASSQENRVEDTGELFF.

This clonotype was seen more than once but under ten times. This chain links TRBV7-6 with TRBJ2-7; 9 bases are shared with TRBD1. In germline, CDR1 is SGHVS, CDR2 FNYEAQ. This CDR3 contains 15 residues. The J segment lost 7 bases and the V segment lost 1 base, leaving 8 bases of the junction unmatched. Here the CDR3 DNA reads TGTGCCAGCAGCTTAGGGACAGGGGTAATGGGGGAGCAGTACTTC. Translation: CASSLGTGVMGEQYF.

In nucleotides, the CDR3 is TGTGCCAGCAGCTTCGATCCCGTACAGTATTTT. Translated, it gives CASSFDPVQYF. The chain recombines TRBV7-9 with TRBJ2-3, with D unresolved. The CDR3 is 11 amino acids. Germline-derived CDR1 and CDR2 are SEHNR and FQNEAQ (reference sequence). V was pared by 3 bases and J by 12 bases, with 10 bases between.

This clonotype was recorded a few times. The V gene is TRBV6-5, the J gene TRBJ1-3; maybe TRBD1 (5 bases). The CDR3 consists of 15 residues. V was cut by 0 bases and J by 5 bases, with 11 bases left in between. Germline V lookup: CDR1 MNHEY, CDR2 SVGAGI. The CDR3 loop reads CASSYSTWGRNTIYF. CDR3 nucleotide sequence: TGTGCCAGCAGTTACTCGACTTGGGGGAGAAACACCATATATTTT.

This clonotype showed up just a few times. The genes are TRBV3-1 and TRBJ2-1; no clear D. Germline V gene data show CDR1 as LGHDT and CDR2 as YNNKEL (reference sequence). The CDR3 consists of 13 residues. V dropped 1 base and J dropped 8 bases, with 9 bases sitting between them. CDR3 loop: CASSQGPDDEQFF. The CDR3 DNA reads as TGTGCCAGCAGCCAAGGACCCGACGATGAGCAGTTCTTC.

This clonotype was seen many times. The V gene is TRBV7-9, the J gene TRBJ2-5; 7 bases align to TRBD2. This CDR3 is 13 amino acids long. The germline V gene encodes CDR1 SEHNR and CDR2 FQNEAQ (reference sequence). V trimming: 6 bases; J trimming: 2 bases; junction bases outside the gene matches: 3. CDR3 residues: CASSSAGQETQYF. CDR3 DNA: TGTGCCAGCAGTTCAGCGGGGCAAGAGACCCAGTACTTC.

This clonotype came up a few times. The CDR3 loop is CASSLAPPGGYTF. For the CDR3, the DNA is TGTGCCAGCAGCTTGGCCCCCCCAGGAGGCTACACCTTC. V and J are TRBV7-8 and TRBJ1-2; D is uncertain. V was clipped by 3 bases and J by 8 bases, with 13 bases between them. CDR3 length equals 13 residues. The germline V gene encodes CDR1 SGHVS and CDR2 FQNEAQ.

The V and J genes are TRBV4-1 and TRBJ2-7, with D unresolved. CDR3 length equals 19 residues. V was cut by 1 base and J by 0 bases, with 22 bases left in between. Germline lookup yields CDR1 MGHRA and CDR2 YSYEKL. CDR3 protein: CASSQVLDLRTESSYEQYF. The CDR3 nucleotides are TGCGCCAGCAGCCAAGTCCTGGATCTGAGGACCGAGAGCTCCTACGAGCAGTACTTC.

This clonotype was recorded a few times. The chain joins TRBV12-3 or TRBV12-4 to TRBJ2-1, with D perhaps TRBD1 (6 bases). The CDR3 is made up of 15 amino acids. The V end lost 5 bases, the J end lost 8 bases, and 19 bases lay between the germline ends. CDR3 residues: CASSVIPGHSYEQFF. Here the CDR3 DNA reads TGTGCCAGCAGTGTGATACCGGGACACTCCTATGAGCAGTTCTTC.

This clonotype has a handful of counts. V and J are TRBV4-3 and TRBJ2-5; D gene unclear. V lost 1 base and J lost 4, with 7 bases in between. This CDR3 has 13 residues. The V gene's germline CDR1 is LGHNA and CDR2 YSLEER. CDR3 residues: CASSQGTLETQYF. As DNA, the CDR3 is TGCGCCAGCAGCCAAGGGACCCTAGAGACCCAGTACTTC.

This clonotype was detected a few times. V and J are TRBV11-2 and TRBJ1-2; a possible D gene is TRBD1 (5 bases). The V gene lost 5 bases and the J gene lost 6 bases, with 16 bases spanning the gap. This CDR3 contains 14 residues. Germline-derived CDR1 and CDR2 are SGHAT and FQNNGV. Here the CDR3 reads CASSPLGSGHGYTF. CDR3 DNA sequence: TGTGCCAGCAGCCCCCTCGGTTCGGGGCATGGCTACACCTTC.

The chain employs TRBV5-1 and TRBJ2-6; no firm D call. The CDR3 is made up of 16 amino acids. CDR1 and CDR2 (germline): SGHRS, YFSETQ. Between the trimmed V and J ends, which lost 4 bases and 0 bases, there was a span of 11 bases. In nucleotides, the CDR3 is TGCGCCAGCAGCCCCCACTCAGGCTCTGGGGCCAACGTCCTGACTTTC. Translating it yields CASSPHSGSGANVLTF.